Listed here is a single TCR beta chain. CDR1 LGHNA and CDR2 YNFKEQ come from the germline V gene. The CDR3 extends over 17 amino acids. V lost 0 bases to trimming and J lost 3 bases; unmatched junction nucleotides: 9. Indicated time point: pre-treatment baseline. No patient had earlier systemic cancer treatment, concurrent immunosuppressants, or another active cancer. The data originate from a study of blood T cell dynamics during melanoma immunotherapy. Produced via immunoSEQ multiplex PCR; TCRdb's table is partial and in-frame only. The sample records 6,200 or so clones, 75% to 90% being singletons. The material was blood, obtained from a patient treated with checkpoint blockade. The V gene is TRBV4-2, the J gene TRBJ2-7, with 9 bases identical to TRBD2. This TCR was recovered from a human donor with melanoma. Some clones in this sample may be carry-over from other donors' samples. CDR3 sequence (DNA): TGTGCCAGCAGCCAAGAATTAGCGGGAGCGGCCCTCTACGAGCAGTACTTC. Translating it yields CASSQELAGAALYEQYF.